This T cell receptor beta chain emerged from a study of cytomegalovirus exposure and HLA in healthy donors. The V gene's germline CDR1 is SEHNR and CDR2 FQNEAQ (reference sequence). There are 13 residues in the CDR3. Trimming shortened V by 3 bases and J by 1 base, and 6 bases separated the two germline ends. The PCR used 60 Vbeta and 13 Jbeta primers. The data were produced by immunoSEQ multiplex PCR, yet TCRdb's version contains in-frame clones alone and is incomplete. Altogether under 150,000 clones are present, 75% to 85% being singletons, with the ten largest covering about 2.2%. Sequenced sample: PBMCs. The rearrangement links TRBV7-9 to TRBJ1-1; no firm D call. The sequence was collected from a man aged 45 to 65 in good health and CMV-seronegative. CDR3 DNA: TGTGCCAGCAGCTTGTCAGAGAACACTGAAGCTTTCTTT. This translates into CASSLSENTEAFF.